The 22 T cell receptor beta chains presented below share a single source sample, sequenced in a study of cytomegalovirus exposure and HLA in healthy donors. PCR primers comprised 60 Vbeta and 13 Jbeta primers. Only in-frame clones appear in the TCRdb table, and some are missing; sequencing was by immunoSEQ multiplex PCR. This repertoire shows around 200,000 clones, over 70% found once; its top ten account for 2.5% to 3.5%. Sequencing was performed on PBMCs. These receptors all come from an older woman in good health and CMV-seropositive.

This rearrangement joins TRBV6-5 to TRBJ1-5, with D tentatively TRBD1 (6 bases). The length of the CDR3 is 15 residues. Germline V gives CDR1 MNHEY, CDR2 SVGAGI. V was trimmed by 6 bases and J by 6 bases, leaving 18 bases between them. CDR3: CASRRNQGSGQPQHF. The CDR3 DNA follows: TGTGCCAGCAGACGAAATCAGGGGTCGGGTCAGCCCCAGCATTTT.

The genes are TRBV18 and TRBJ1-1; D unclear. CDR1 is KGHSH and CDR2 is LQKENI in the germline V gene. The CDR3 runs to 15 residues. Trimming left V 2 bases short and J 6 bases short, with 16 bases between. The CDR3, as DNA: TGTGCCAGCTCACCAACGGACGGGGTATGGGCTGAAGCTTTCTTT. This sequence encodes CASSPTDGVWAEAFF.

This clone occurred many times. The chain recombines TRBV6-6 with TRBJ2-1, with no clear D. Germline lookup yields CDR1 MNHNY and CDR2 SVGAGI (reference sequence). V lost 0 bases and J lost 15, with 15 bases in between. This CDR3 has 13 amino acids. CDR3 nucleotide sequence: TGTGCCAGCAGTTACTCGATCCAGGCTCCAGCGTTCTTC. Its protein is CASSYSIQAPAFF.

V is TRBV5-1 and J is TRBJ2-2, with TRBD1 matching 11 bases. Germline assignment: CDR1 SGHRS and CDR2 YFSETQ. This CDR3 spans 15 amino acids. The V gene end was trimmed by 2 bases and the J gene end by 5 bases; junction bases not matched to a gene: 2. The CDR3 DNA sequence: TGCGCCAGCAGCTTAGGACAGGGGGCTACCGGGGAGCTGTTTTTT. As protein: CASSLGQGATGELFF.

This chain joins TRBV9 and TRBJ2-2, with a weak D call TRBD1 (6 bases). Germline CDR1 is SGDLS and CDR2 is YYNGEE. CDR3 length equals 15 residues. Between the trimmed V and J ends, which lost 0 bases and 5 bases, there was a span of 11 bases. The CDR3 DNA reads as TGTGCCAGCAGCGTAGATGCAGGGGCAACCGGGGAGCTGTTTTTT. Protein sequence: CASSVDAGATGELFF.

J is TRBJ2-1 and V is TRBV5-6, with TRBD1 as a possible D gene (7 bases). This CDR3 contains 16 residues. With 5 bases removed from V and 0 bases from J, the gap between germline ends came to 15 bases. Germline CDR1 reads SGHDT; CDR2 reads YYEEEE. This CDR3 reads CASRGGRGFSYNEQFF. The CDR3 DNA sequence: TGTGCCAGCAGGGGGGGCAGGGGGTTCTCCTACAATGAGCAGTTCTTC.

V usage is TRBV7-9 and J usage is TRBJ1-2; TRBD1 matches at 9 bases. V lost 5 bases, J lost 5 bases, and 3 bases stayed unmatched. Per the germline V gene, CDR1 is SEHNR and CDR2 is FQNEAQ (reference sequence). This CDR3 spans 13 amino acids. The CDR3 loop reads CASSIGQGYGYTF. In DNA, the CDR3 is TGTGCCAGCAGCATTGGACAGGGGTATGGCTACACCTTC.

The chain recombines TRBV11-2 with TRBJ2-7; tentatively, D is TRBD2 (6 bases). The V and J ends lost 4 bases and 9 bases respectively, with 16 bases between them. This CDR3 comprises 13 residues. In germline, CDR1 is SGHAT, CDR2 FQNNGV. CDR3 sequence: CASSSVRESRQYF. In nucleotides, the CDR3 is TGTGCCAGCAGCTCCGTCCGGGAGAGTAGGCAGTACTTC.

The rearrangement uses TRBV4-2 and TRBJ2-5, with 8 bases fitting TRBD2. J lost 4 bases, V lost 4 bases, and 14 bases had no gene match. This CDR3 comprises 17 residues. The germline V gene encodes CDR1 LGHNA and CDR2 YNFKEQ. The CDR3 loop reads CASSPLKGSGVGETQYF. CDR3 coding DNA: TGTGCCAGCAGCCCCCTTAAGGGTAGCGGGGTTGGAGAGACCCAGTACTTC.

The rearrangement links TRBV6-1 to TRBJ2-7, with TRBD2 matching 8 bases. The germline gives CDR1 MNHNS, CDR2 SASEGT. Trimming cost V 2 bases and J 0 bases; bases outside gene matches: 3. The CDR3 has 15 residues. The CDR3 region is CASSELAGFSYEQYF. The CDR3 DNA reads TGTGCCAGCAGTGAACTAGCGGGCTTCTCCTACGAGCAGTACTTC.

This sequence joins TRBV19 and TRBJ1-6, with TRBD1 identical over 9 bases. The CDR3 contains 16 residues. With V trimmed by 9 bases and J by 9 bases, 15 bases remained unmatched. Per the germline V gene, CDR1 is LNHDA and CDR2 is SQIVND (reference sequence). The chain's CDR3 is CASTKAGTGRGSPLHF. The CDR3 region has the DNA TGTGCCAGCACTAAGGCCGGGACAGGGAGAGGTTCACCCCTCCACTTT.

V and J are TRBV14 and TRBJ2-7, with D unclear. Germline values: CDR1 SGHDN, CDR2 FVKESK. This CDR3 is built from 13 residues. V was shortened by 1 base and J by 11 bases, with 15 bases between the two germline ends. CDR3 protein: CASSQGRAPKEYF. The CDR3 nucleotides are TGTGCCAGCAGCCAAGGAAGAGCGCCCAAGGAGTACTTC.

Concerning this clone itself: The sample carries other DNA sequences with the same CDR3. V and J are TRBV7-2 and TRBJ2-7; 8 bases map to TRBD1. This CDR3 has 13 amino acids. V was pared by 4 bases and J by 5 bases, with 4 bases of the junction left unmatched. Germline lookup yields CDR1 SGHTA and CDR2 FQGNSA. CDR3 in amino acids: CASSSRTGNEQYF. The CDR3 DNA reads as TGTGCCAGCAGCTCACGGACAGGGAACGAGCAGTACTTC.

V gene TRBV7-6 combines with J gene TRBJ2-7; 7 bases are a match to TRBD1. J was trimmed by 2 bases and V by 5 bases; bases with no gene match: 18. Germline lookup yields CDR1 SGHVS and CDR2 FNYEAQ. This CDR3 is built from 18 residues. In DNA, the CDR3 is TGTGCCAGCAGCGTTGACAGGGTAGGATCCGGCCGAGCCTACGAGCAGTACTTC. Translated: CASSVDRVGSGRAYEQYF.

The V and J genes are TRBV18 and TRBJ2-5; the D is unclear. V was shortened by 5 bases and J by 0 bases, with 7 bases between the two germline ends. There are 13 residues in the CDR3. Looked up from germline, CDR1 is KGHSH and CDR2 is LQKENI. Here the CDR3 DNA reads TGTGCCAGCTCATCCAGGTACCAAGAGACCCAGTACTTC. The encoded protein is CASSSRYQETQYF.

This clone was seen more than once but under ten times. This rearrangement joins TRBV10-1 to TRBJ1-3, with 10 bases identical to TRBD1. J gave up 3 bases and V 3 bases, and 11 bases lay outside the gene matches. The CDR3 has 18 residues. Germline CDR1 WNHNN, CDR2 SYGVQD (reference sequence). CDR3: CASSERLRQGAGGNTIYF. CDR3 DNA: TGCGCCAGCAGTGAAAGACTAAGACAGGGGGCGGGTGGAAACACCATATATTTT.

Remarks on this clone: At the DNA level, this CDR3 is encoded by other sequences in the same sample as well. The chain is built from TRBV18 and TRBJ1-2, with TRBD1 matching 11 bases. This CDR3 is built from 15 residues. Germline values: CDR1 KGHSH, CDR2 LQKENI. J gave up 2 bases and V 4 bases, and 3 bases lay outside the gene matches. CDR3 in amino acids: CASSLGQGANYGYTF. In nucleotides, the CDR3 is TGTGCCAGCTCACTTGGACAGGGGGCCAACTATGGCTACACCTTC. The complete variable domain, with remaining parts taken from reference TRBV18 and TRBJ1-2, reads NAGVMQNPRHLVRRRGQEARLRCSPMKGHSHVYWYRQLPEEGLKFMVYLQKENIIDESGMPKERFSAEFPKEGPSILRIQQVVRGDSAAYFCASSLGQGANYGYTFGSGTRLTVV.

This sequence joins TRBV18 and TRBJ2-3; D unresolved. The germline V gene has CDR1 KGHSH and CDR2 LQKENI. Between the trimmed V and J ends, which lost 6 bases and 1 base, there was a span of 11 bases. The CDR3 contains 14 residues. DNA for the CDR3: TGTGCCAGCTCCCCGCGTGGTGGCACAGATACGCAGTATTTT. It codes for CASSPRGGTDTQYF. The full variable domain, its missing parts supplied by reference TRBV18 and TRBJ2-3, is NAGVMQNPRHLVRRRGQEARLRCSPMKGHSHVYWYRQLPEEGLKFMVYLQKENIIDESGMPKERFSAEFPKEGPSILRIQQVVRGDSAAYFCASSPRGGTDTQYFGPGTRLTVL.

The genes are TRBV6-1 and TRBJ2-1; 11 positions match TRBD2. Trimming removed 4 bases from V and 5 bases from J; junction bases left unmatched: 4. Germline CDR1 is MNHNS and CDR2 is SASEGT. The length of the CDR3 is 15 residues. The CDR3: CASSGSTSGNNEQFF. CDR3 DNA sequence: TGTGCCAGCAGTGGCTCGACTAGCGGGAACAATGAGCAGTTCTTC.

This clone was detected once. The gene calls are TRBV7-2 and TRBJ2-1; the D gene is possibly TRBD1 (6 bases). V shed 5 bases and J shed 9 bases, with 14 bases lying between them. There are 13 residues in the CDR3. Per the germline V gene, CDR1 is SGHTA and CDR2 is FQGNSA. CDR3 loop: CASSTGQAREQFF. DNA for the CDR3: TGTGCCAGCAGCACGGGACAAGCCCGTGAGCAGTTCTTC.

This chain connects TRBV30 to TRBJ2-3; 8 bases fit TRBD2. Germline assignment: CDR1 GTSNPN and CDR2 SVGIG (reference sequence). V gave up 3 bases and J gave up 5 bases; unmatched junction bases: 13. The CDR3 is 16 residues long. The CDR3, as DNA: TGTGCCTGGAGGCCCCTAGGGCTAGCGGGTGGAGATACGCAGTATTTT. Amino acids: CAWRPLGLAGGDTQYF. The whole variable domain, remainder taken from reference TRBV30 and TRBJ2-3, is SQTIHQWPATLVQPVGSPLSLECTVEGTSNPNLYWYRQAAGRGLQLLFYSVGIGQISSEVPQNLSASRPQDRQFILSSKKLLLSDSGFYLCAWRPLGLAGGDTQYFGPGTRLTVL.

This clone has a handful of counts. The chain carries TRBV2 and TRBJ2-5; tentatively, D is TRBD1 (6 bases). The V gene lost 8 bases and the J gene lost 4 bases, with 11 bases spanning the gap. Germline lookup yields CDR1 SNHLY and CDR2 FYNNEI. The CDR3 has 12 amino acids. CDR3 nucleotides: TGTGCCAGCGGGACAAGTGGAGAGACCCAGTACTTC. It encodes CASGTSGETQYF.